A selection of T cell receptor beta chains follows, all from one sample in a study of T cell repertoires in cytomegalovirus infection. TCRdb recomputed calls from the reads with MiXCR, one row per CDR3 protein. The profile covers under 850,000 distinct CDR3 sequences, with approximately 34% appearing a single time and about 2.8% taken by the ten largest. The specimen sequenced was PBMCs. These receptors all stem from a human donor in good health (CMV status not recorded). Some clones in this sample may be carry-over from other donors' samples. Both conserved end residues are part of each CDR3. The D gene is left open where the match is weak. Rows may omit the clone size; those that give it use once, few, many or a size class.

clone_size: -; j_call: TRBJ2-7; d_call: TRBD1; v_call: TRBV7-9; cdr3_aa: CASSPGTGMFNEQYF; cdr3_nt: TGTGCCAGCAGTCCTGGGACAGGGATGTTCAACGAGCAGTACTTC
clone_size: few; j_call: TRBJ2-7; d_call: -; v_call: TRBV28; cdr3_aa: CASSPYRDNAYEQYF; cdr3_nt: TGTGCCAGCAGTCCCTACCGGGACAACGCCTACGAGCAGTACTTC
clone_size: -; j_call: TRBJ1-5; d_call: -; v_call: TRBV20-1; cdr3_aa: CSARDHGRVGQPQHF; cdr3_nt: TGCAGTGCTAGAGATCATGGCAGGGTGGGTCAGCCCCAGCATTTT
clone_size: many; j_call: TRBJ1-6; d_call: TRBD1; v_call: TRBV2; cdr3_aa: CASRWTGFDNSPLHF; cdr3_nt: TGTGCCAGCCGGTGGACAGGATTTGATAATTCACCCCTCCACTTT
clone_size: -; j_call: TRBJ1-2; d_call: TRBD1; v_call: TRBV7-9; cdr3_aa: CASSSRQGWGYTF; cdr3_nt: TGTGCCAGCAGCTCAAGACAGGGTTGGGGCTACACCTTC
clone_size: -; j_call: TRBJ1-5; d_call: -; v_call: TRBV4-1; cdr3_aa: CASSSVTGLNQPQHF; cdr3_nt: TGCGCCAGCAGCTCGGTGACAGGCCTCAATCAGCCCCAGCATTTT
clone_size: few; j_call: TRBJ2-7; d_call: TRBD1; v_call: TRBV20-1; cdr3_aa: CSVETGTGSREQYF; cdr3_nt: TGCAGTGTCGAGACCGGGACAGGGTCGCGTGAGCAGTACTTC
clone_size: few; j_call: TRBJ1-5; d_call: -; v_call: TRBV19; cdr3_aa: CASSDIYQPQHF; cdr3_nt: TGTGCCAGTAGTGACATATATCAGCCCCAGCATTTT
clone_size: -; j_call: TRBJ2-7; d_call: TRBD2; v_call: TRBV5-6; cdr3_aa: CASSGGLGYEQYF; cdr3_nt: TGTGCCAGCAGCGGGGGACTAGGCTACGAGCAGTACTTC
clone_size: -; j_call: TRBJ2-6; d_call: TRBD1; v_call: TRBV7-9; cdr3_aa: CASSSTGDRSSGANVLTF; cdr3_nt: TGTGCCAGCAGCTCTACAGGGGACCGTTCCTCTGGGGCCAACGTCCTGACTTTC
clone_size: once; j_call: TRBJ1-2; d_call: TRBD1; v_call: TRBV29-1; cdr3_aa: CSVYPTGARRYTF; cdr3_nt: TGCAGCGTTTATCCGACAGGGGCGAGGCGCTACACCTTC
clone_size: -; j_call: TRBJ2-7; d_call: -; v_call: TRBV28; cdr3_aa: CASSPPLASGEQYF; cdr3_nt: TGTGCCAGCAGTCCGCCCCTTGCATCCGGCGAGCAGTACTTC
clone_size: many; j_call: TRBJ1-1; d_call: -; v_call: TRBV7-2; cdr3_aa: CASSLVYGNTEAFF; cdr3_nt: TGTGCCAGCAGCTTAGTCTACGGGAACACTGAAGCTTTCTTT
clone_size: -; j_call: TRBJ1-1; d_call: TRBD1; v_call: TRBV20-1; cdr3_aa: CSAEKTGGPVGGFF; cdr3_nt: TGCAGTGCTGAGAAGACAGGGGGCCCGGTTGGGGGGTTTTTT
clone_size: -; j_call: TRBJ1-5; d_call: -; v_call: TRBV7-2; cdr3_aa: CASSLTKGNQPQHF; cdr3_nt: TGTGCCAGCAGCTTGACGAAGGGCAATCAGCCCCAGCATTTT
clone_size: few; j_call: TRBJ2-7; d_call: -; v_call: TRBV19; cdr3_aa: CASSEAGRQSYEQYF; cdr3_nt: TGTGCCAGTAGTGAAGCCGGGAGACAATCCTACGAGCAGTACTTC
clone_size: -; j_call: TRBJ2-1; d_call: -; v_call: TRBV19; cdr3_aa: CASSIKGRGAYNEQFF; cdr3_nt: TGTGCCAGTAGTATTAAGGGACGGGGTGCCTACAATGAGCAGTTCTTC
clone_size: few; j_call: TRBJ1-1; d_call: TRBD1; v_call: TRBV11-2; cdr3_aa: CASSLERQGGTEAFF; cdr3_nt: TGTGCCAGCAGCTTAGAGAGACAGGGGGGCACTGAAGCTTTCTTT
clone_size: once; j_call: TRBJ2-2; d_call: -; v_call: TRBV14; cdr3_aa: CASSHRIQGVYDTGELFF; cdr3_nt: TGTGCCAGCAGCCACCGAATACAGGGAGTTTACGACACCGGGGAGCTGTTTTTT
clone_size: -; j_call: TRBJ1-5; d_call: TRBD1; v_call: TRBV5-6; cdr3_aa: CASSLGIGQDQPQHF; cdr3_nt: TGTGCCAGCAGCTTGGGAATCGGACAGGATCAGCCCCAGCATTTT
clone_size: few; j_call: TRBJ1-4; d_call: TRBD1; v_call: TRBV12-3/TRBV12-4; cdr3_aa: CASSPLRAGGNEKLFF; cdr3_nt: TGTGCCAGCAGTCCGCTGAGAGCAGGGGGCAATGAAAAACTGTTTTTT
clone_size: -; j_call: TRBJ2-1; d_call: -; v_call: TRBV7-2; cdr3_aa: CASSPRTSLSYNEQFF; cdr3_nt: TGTGCCAGCAGCCCCCGTACTAGTTTGTCCTACAATGAGCAGTTCTTC
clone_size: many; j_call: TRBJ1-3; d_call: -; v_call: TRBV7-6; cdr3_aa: CASSADSSGNTIYF; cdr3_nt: TGTGCCAGCAGCGCGGACAGCTCTGGAAACACCATATATTTT
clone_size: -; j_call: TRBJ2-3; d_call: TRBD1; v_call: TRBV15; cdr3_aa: CATSGYRTGGGTDTQYF; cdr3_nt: TGTGCCACCAGCGGATACAGGACAGGGGGCGGCACAGATACGCAGTATTTT
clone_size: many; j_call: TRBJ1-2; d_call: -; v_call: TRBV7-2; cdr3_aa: CASSQARGGHGYTF; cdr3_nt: TGTGCCAGCAGCCAAGCTCGTGGGGGGCATGGCTACACCTTC
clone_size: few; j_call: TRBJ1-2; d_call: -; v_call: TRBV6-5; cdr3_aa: CASSRTAADYGYTF; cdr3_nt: TGTGCCAGCAGTAGGACAGCCGCCGACTATGGCTACACCTTC
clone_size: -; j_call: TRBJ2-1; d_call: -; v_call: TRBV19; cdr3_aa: CASSIGEEEQFF; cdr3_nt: TGTGCCAGTAGTATAGGGGAGGAAGAGCAGTTCTTC
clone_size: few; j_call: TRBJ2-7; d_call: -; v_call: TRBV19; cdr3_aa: CATRMGYEQYF; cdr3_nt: TGTGCCACCCGCATGGGCTACGAGCAGTACTTC
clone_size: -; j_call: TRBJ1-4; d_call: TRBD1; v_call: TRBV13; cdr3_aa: CASSSGQGFANEKLFF; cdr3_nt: TGTGCCAGCAGCTCGGGACAGGGATTTGCTAATGAAAAACTGTTTTTT
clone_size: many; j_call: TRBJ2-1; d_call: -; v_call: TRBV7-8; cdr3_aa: CASSLAGLPTFEQFF; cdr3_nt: TGTGCCAGCAGCTTAGCCGGACTACCAACTTTTGAGCAGTTCTTC
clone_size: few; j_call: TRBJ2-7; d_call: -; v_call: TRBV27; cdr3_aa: CASSYPGRGLYEQYF; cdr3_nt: TGTGCCAGCAGTTACCCGGGACGGGGCCTCTACGAGCAGTACTTC
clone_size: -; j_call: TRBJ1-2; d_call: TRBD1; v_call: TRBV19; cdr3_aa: CASSIDQGGQGRNYGYTF; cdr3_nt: TGTGCCAGTAGTATAGACCAGGGAGGACAGGGGCGTAACTATGGCTACACCTTC
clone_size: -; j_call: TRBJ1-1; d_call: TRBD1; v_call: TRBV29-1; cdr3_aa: CSTYRGVDTEAFF; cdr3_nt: TGCAGCACCTACAGGGGGGTTGACACTGAAGCTTTCTTT
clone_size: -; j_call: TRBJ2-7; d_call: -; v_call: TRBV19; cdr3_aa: CASSILPGRYEQYF; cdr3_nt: TGTGCCAGTAGTATTCTCCCCGGCCGCTACGAGCAGTACTTC
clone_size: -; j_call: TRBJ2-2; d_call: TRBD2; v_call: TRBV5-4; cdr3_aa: CASSQGLALTGELFF; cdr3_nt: TGTGCCAGCAGCCAGGGACTAGCCCTCACCGGGGAGCTGTTTTTT
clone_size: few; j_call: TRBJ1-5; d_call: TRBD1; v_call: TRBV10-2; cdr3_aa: CASSGTGVPGNQPQHF; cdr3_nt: TGCGCCAGCAGTGGGACAGGGGTTCCGGGCAATCAGCCCCAGCATTTT
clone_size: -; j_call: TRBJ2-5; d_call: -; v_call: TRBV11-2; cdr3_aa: CASSLVGSQQETQYF; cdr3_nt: TGTGCCAGCAGCTTAGTGGGCAGCCAACAAGAGACCCAGTACTTC
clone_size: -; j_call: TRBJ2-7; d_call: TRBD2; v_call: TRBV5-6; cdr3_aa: CASSWEGGRTYEQYF; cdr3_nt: TGTGCCAGCAGCTGGGAGGGTGGACGGACCTACGAGCAGTACTTC
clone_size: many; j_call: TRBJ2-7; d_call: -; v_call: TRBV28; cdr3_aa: CASSFLSRGQNLDEQYF; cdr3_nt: TGTGCCAGCAGCTTCTTATCCCGCGGACAGAACCTCGACGAGCAGTACTTC
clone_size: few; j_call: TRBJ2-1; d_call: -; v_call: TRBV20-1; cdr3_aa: CSARVGRLYNEQFF; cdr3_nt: TGCAGTGCCCGGGTAGGTAGGCTCTACAATGAGCAGTTCTTC
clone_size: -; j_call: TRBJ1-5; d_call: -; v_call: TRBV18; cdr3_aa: CASSEGDYSNQPQHF; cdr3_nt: TGTGCCAGCTCAGAGGGAGATTATAGCAATCAGCCCCAGCATTTT
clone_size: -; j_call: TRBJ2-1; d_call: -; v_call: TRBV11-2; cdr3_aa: CASRGSGTYNEQFF; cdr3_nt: TGTGCCAGCAGAGGGAGCGGAACCTACAATGAGCAGTTCTTC
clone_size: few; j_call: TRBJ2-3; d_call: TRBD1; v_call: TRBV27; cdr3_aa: CASSMTGLGTDTQYF; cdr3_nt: TGTGCCAGCAGTATGACAGGGTTGGGCACAGATACGCAGTATTTT
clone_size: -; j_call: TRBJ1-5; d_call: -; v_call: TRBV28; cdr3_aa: CATRGGGRGQPQHF; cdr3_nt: TGTGCCACCCGTGGCGGAGGGCGAGGTCAGCCCCAGCATTTT
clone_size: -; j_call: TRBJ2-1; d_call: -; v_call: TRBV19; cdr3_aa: CASSRHTGEQFF; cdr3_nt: TGTGCCAGTAGTCGGCACACAGGAGAGCAGTTCTTC
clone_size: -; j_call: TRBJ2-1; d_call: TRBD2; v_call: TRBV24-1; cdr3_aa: CATSSSGVNEQFF; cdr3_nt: TGTGCCACCAGTTCTAGCGGAGTCAATGAGCAGTTCTTC
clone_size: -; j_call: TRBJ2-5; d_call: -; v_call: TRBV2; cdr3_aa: CASRELQETQYF; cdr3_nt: TGTGCCAGCAGGGAGCTACAAGAGACCCAGTACTTC
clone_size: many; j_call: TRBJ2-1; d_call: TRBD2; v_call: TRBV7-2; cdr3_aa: CASSTERLAGVGEQFF; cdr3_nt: TGTGCCAGCAGCACGGAAAGACTAGCGGGGGTGGGTGAGCAGTTCTTC
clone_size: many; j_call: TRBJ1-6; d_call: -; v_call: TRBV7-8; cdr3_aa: CASSLGRDNNSPLHF; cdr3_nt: TGTGCCAGCAGCTTAGGACGGGACAATAATTCACCCCTCCACTTT
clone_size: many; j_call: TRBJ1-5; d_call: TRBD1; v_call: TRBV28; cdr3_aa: CASSPLRGNRGHFYSNQPQHF; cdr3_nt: TGTGCCAGCAGTCCCCTTAGGGGGAACAGGGGGCACTTTTATAGCAATCAGCCCCAGCATTTT
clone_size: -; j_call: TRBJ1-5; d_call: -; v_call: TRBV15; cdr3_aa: CATSIRRNSNQPQHF; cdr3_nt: TGTGCCACCAGCATTAGACGGAATAGCAATCAGCCCCAGCATTTT
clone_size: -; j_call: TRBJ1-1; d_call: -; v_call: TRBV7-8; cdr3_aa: CASSFRRQLWNTEAFF; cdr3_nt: TGTGCCAGCAGCTTCCGCCGACAGTTATGGAACACTGAAGCTTTCTTT